The 8 T cell receptor beta chains below come from one sample, sequenced in a study of stem cell transplantation in POMP-related autoinflammatory disease. Here immunoSEQ multiplex PCR was the method, and the copy in TCRdb shows in-frame clones only, minus some. The table has some 70,000 clones, roughly 90% seen once. Sequences were derived from CD4+ T cells from PBMCs, sampled after stem cell transplantation. Receptors were obtained from a human patient with POMP-related autoinflammation and immune dysregulation (PRAID). Some of the T cells may derive from the graft donor.

This clone was seen once. The chain employs TRBV19 and TRBJ1-1, with TRBD1 identical over 7 bases. V was pared by 6 bases and J by 2 bases, with 9 bases of the junction left unmatched. Germline lookup yields CDR1 LNHDA and CDR2 SQIVND (reference sequence). The CDR3 loop spans 15 amino acids. This CDR3 is CASSIQGGPNTEAFF. CDR3 nucleotides: TGTGCCAGTAGCATCCAGGGGGGGCCCAACACTGAAGCTTTCTTT.

The CDR3 DNA reads as TGTGCCAGCAGTTCACTAGCGGGAGCGTACGAGCAGTACTTC. Translated, it gives CASSSLAGAYEQYF. The rearrangement joins TRBV27 to TRBJ2-7; 11 bases align to TRBD2. Per germline, CDR1 MNHEY and CDR2 SMNVEV (reference sequence). V gave up 4 bases and J gave up 4 bases; unmatched junction bases: 3. The CDR3 spans 14 residues.

V and J are TRBV2 and TRBJ1-6; D not resolved. This CDR3 is built from 13 residues. Germline V gene sequence: CDR1 SNHLY, CDR2 FYNNEI. Between the trimmed V and J ends, which lost 3 bases and 9 bases, there was a span of 9 bases. The CDR3 coding sequence is TGTGCCAGCAGTGAGGGAGTCGGTTCACCCCTCCACTTT. This encodes CASSEGVGSPLHF.

The gene calls are TRBV5-1 and TRBJ1-3; D may be TRBD1 (5 bases). Trimming cost V 4 bases and J 3 bases, with 11 bases left between them. CDR3 length equals 14 residues. Germline assignment: CDR1 SGHRS and CDR2 YFSETQ. In nucleotides, the CDR3 is TGCGCCAGCAGCCTAGGGACTGATGGAAACACCATATATTTT. Translation gives CASSLGTDGNTIYF.

V is TRBV21-1 and J is TRBJ2-5; the tabulated D call, TRBD1, remains unverified against the DNA. TRBV21-1 is a listed pseudogene. This CDR3 comprises 19 residues. CDR3 DNA sequence: TGTGCCAGCAGCAAATTCATGAATTCCGGGACAACGTACCAAGAGACCCAGTACTTC. It encodes CASSKFMNSGTTYQETQYF.

The chain is built from TRBV20-1 and TRBJ2-7; D is ambiguous. Between the trimmed V and J ends, which lost 5 bases and 9 bases, there was a span of 11 bases. In germline, CDR1 is DFQATT, CDR2 SNEGSKA (reference sequence). The CDR3 covers 10 residues. CDR3 residues: CSAQVRGQYF. In DNA, the CDR3 is TGCAGTGCTCAGGTTCGTGGGCAGTACTTC.

This CDR3 reads CASSVEGLNTEAFF. The CDR3 region has the DNA TGTGCCAGCAGTGTGGAGGGGTTGAACACTGAAGCTTTCTTT. The chain recombines TRBV6-4 with TRBJ1-1; TRBD1 is a possible D gene (5 bases). Trimming removed 4 bases at V and 0 bases at J, with 9 bases between. Germline V gives CDR1 MRHNA, CDR2 SNTAGT. The CDR3 sequence is 14 residues long.

The V call is TRBV2, the J call TRBJ1-1; no definite D call. V was trimmed by 9 bases and J by 4 bases, leaving 15 bases between them. Looked up from germline, CDR1 is SNHLY and CDR2 is FYNNEI. This CDR3 is built from 13 residues. In DNA form, the CDR3 reads TGTGCCAGTCCTAGGTTGGGGAGCACTGAAGCTTTCTTT. Encoded protein: CASPRLGSTEAFF.